These 26 T cell receptor beta chains came from one sample sequenced in a study of metastatic and nonmetastatic thyroid tumors (dated by TCRdb to 2020 to 2022). No patient had received any treatment before thyroid surgery. Libraries were prepared through PCR. Sequencing used an Illumina HiSeq 4000. The public reads were reanalyzed by TCRdb: fastp trimming at Q25, MiXCR alignment, in-frame beta chains only. The sample contains 43,000 or so clones, less than 4.5% of them found a single time. The ten largest clones take up 9.8% of the sample. Sequencing was performed on blood. These receptors originate from a female donor with papillary thyroid cancer or a benign thyroid nodule (not recorded which). Some clones in this sample may be carry-over from other donors' samples.

At least ten counts were recorded for this clone. The J gene is TRBJ2-2, the V gene TRBV20-1; 9 nucleotides align to TRBD2. Trimming cost V 1 base and J 5 bases; bases outside gene matches: 8. Per germline, CDR1 DFQATT and CDR2 SNEGSKA (reference sequence). The CDR3 extends over 16 amino acids. The CDR3 nucleotides are TGCAGTGCTAGAGCGGCGGGAGGGCCTTTGACCGGGGAGCTGTTTTTT. Translating gives CSARAAGGPLTGELFF.

In the case of this clone: Compared with germline, one end of the junction differs, possibly owing to a read error. CDR3 bases: TGTGCCAGCATCTTAGCCTTACCCGTGGAGCTGTTTTTT. It is translated as CASILALPVELFF. V and J are TRBV7-9 and TRBJ2-2, with D uncertain. The CDR3 covers 13 residues. Germline V lookup: CDR1 SEHNR, CDR2 FQNEAQ (reference sequence).

In its sample, this clone was seen many times. V usage is TRBV6-1 and J usage is TRBJ1-1; TRBD1 might be the D (5 bases). Germline loops: CDR1 MNHNS, CDR2 SASEGT. V lost 6 bases and J lost 1, with 12 bases in between. The CDR3 has 14 residues. CDR3 loop: CASSPGRENTEAFF. CDR3 nucleotide sequence: TGTGCCAGCAGCCCGGGACGCGAGAACACTGAAGCTTTCTTT.

This clone was observed a handful of times. The chain recombines TRBV3-1 with TRBJ2-7, with D perhaps TRBD2 (5 bases). The V gene lost 3 bases and the J gene lost 5 bases, with 17 bases spanning the gap. The CDR3 is 15 residues long. Germline V gives CDR1 LGHDT, CDR2 YNNKEL (reference sequence). The CDR3 here is CASSHTASWTNEQYF. CDR3 in DNA: TGTGCCAGCAGCCATACGGCTAGCTGGACGAACGAGCAGTACTTC.

This clone has only a few counts. The V and J genes are TRBV6-2 or TRBV6-3 and TRBJ2-7; D is possibly TRBD2 (5 bases). CDR3 size: 19 residues. Looked up from germline, CDR1 is MNHEY and CDR2 is SVGEGT. V lost 4 bases and J 3 bases, leaving 28 bases between the germline ends. The CDR3 nucleotides are TGTGCCAGCAGTTTAGCTACGACCTTAGGACGCCCACGGGACTACGAGCAGTACTTC. Protein product: CASSLATTLGRPRDYEQYF.

This clone was recorded a few times. One junction end disagrees with the germline gene, perhaps due to a read error. The gene calls are TRBV12-3 or TRBV12-4 and TRBJ1-5; the D gene is possibly TRBD1 (6 bases). This CDR3 is 15 amino acids long. The CDR3 DNA reads as TGTGCCAGCAGACCTTGGGGGCTTGGCAATCAGACCCAGCATTTT. Translation gives CASRPWGLGNQTQHF.

The sample holds many counts of this clone. The rearrangement uses TRBV3-1 and TRBJ1-6, with D tentatively TRBD1 (6 bases). V was pared by 4 bases and J by 7 bases, with 14 bases between. Germline values: CDR1 LGHDT, CDR2 YNNKEL (reference sequence). The CDR3 is 15 amino acids. Written as DNA, the CDR3 is TGTGCCAGCAGCCTATATGACAGGAGGAATTCACCCCTCCACTTT. Translating gives CASSLYDRRNSPLHF.

This clone was counted between two and nine times. The chain couples TRBV20-1 to TRBJ2-2, with D possibly matching TRBD1 (5 bases). CDR3 length: 14 residues. V shed 6 bases and J shed 2 bases, with 13 bases lying between them. The V gene's germline CDR1 is DFQATT and CDR2 SNEGSKA (reference sequence). The chain's CDR3 is CSALGQGNTGELFF. In DNA form, the CDR3 reads TGCAGTGCCCTGGGTCAGGGTAACACCGGGGAGCTGTTTTTT.

This clone was detected ten times or more. J is TRBJ2-5 and V is TRBV24-1; 9 bases are a match to TRBD1. CDR3 length: 14 residues. Germline CDR1 KGHDR, CDR2 SFDVKD. Trimming cost V 6 bases and J 5 bases; bases outside gene matches: 6. The DNA for the CDR3 is TGTGCCACCAGTAAGACAGGGGGAGTTGAGACCCAGTACTTC. This encodes CATSKTGGVETQYF.

This clone was seen only a few times. V gene TRBV11-2 combines with J gene TRBJ2-7, with 8 bases identical to TRBD1. V lost 7 bases, J lost 3 bases, and 14 bases stayed unmatched. The CDR3 spans 16 residues. Germline CDR1 is SGHAT and CDR2 is FQNNGV. CDR3: CASTTKPSGTGYEQYF. The CDR3 coding sequence is TGTGCCAGCACTACGAAACCCTCAGGGACAGGCTACGAGCAGTACTTC.

This clone occurred many times. The V gene is TRBV4-1, the J gene TRBJ2-1, with 9 positions matching TRBD1. The V and J ends lost 6 bases and 7 bases, in that order; junction bases with no gene match: 7. CDR1 MGHRA and CDR2 YSYEKL come from the germline V gene. The CDR3 loop spans 14 amino acids. Written as DNA, the CDR3 is TGCGCCAGCAGACGGGGACAGGGACGGAATGAGCAGTTCTTC. This codes for CASRRGQGRNEQFF.

Details on this clone: This could be a read error, since a much larger clone is one nucleotide away. The chain joins TRBV20-1 to TRBJ1-1; D remains ambiguous. Trimming took 0 bases from V and 2 from J, leaving 16 bases between them. CDR1 and CDR2 from the germline V gene are DFQATT and SNEGSKA (reference sequence). The CDR3 runs 16 residues. The CDR3 nucleotides are TGCAGTGCTAGAGATATCGCACGGACTAAAAACACTGAAGCTTTCTTT. Its translation is CSARDIARTKNTEAFF.

The CDR3 here is CASSVNPGDEQYF. CDR3 DNA: TGTGCCAGCAGTGTAAACCCCGGAGACGAGCAGTACTTC. The chain uses TRBV2 and TRBJ2-7; D uncertain. Germline values: CDR1 SNHLY, CDR2 FYNNEI. Between the trimmed V and J ends, which lost 4 bases and 5 bases, there was a span of 12 bases. This CDR3 region has 13 residues.

The sample holds many counts of this clone. The genes are TRBV3-1 and TRBJ2-2, with 7 bases matching TRBD1. CDR1 is LGHDT and CDR2 is YNNKEL in the germline V gene (reference sequence). The trim removed 3 bases at V and 1 base at J, leaving 5 bases unmatched. This CDR3 spans 16 amino acids. CDR3 sequence (DNA): TGTGCCAGCAGCCACCTCACAGGGGTGAACACCGGGGAGCTGTTTTTT. This sequence encodes CASSHLTGVNTGELFF. Drawing the rest from reference TRBV3-1 and TRBJ2-2, the complete variable domain is DTAVSQTPKYLVTQMGNDKSIKCEQNLGHDTMYWYKQDSKKFLKIMFSYNNKELIINETVPNRFSPKSPDKAHLNLHINSLELGDSAVYFCASSHLTGVNTGELFFGEGSRLTVL.

V is TRBV2 and J is TRBJ2-2; 12 positions match TRBD2. Losses at the gene ends were 8 bases for V and 4 bases for J; bases not matched to a gene: 8. The length of the CDR3 is 16 residues. Per germline, CDR1 SNHLY and CDR2 FYNNEI. The chain's CDR3 is CASLSGLAGLTGELFF. The CDR3 bases are TGTGCCAGCCTTTCGGGACTAGCGGGCCTCACCGGGGAGCTGTTTTTT.

This clone was seen many times. The CDR3, as DNA: TGTGCCAGCAGCTCCTCGGGAGGGGGTACTGAAGCTTTCTTT. Its translation: CASSSSGGGTEAFF. The chain carries TRBV7-9 and TRBJ1-1, with D perhaps TRBD1 (6 bases). The germline gives CDR1 SEHNR, CDR2 FQNEAQ (reference sequence). The CDR3 totals 14 residues. Between the trimmed V and J ends, which lost 4 bases and 5 bases, there was a span of 14 bases.

This clone was counted many times. The chain employs TRBV15 and TRBJ2-3, with D perhaps matching TRBD2 (6 bases). Germline V CDR1 and CDR2: LNHNV, YYDKDF (reference sequence). Trimming cost V 4 bases and J 0 bases, with 17 bases left between them. The CDR3 totals 17 residues. CDR3 DNA: TGTGCCACCAGCACCCCTCCGGGAAGCGGGAGCACAGATACGCAGTATTTT. Amino acids: CATSTPPGSGSTDTQYF.

Ten or more counts support this clone. At the DNA level, this CDR3 is encoded by other sequences in the same sample as well. The chain uses TRBV18 and TRBJ1-2; a weak D match, TRBD1 (5 bases). Germline values: CDR1 KGHSH, CDR2 LQKENI. Deletions cut 3 bases from V and 5 bases from J, with 10 bases between. The CDR3 consists of 13 residues. The CDR3 sequence: CASSPSAGYGYTF. CDR3 in DNA: TGTGCCAGCTCACCTTCTGCAGGGTATGGCTACACCTTC.

This clone has ten or more counts. The genes are TRBV20-1 and TRBJ2-7; D is possibly TRBD1 or TRBD2 (5 bases each). Per the germline V gene, CDR1 is DFQATT and CDR2 is SNEGSKA (reference sequence). The CDR3 totals 14 residues. V shed 0 bases and J shed 3 bases, with 12 bases lying between them. The CDR3 region is CSARDRDGNYEQYF. CDR3 nucleotide sequence: TGCAGTGCTAGAGACCGGGACGGAAACTACGAGCAGTACTTC.

This clone was detected many times. The V gene is TRBV28, the J gene TRBJ1-2, with a tentative D call TRBD1 (5 bases). The CDR3 is 13 residues long. Germline CDR1 is MDHEN and CDR2 is SYDVKM. Deletions cut 3 bases from V and 4 bases from J, with 9 bases between. The CDR3 sequence: CASSLGQIYGYTF. CDR3 in DNA: TGTGCCAGCAGTTTGGGGCAGATCTATGGCTACACCTTC.

CDR3 nucleotides: TGTGCCAGATCCGGGACTAGCGGTGACGCGAACACCGGGGAGCTGTTTTTT. It codes for CARSGTSGDANTGELFF. The chain joins TRBV19 to TRBJ2-2; 11 bases line up with TRBD2. This CDR3 contains 17 residues. The germline CDR1 and CDR2 sequences are LNHDA and SQIVND (reference sequence). The J segment lost 0 bases and the V segment lost 9 bases, leaving 9 bases of the junction unmatched. Full variable domain (missing parts from reference TRBV19 and TRBJ2-2): DGGITQSPKYLFRKEGQNVTLSCEQNLNHDAMYWYRQDPGQGLRLIYYSQIVNDFQKGDIAEGYSVSREKKESFPLTVTSAQKNPTAFYLCARSGTSGDANTGELFFGEGSRLTVL.

This clone was counted many times. The chain links TRBV5-1 to TRBJ2-1, with unresolved D. This CDR3 is built from 11 residues. CDR1 SGHRS and CDR2 YFSETQ come from the germline V gene. V lost 7 bases, J lost 8 bases, and 10 bases lay in between. CDR3 residues: CASAQEDEQFF. DNA for the CDR3: TGCGCCAGCGCACAAGAGGATGAGCAGTTCTTC. Looking up the rest from reference TRBV5-1 and TRBJ2-1 gives the full variable domain: KAGVTQTPRYLIKTRGQQVTLSCSPISGHRSVSWYQQTPGQGLQFLFEYFSETQRNKGNFPGRFSGRQFSNSRSEMNVSTLELGDSALYLCASAQEDEQFFGPGTRLTVL.

This clone has a count of ten or more. The chain recombines TRBV7-9 with TRBJ2-3, with D tentatively TRBD1 (5 bases). V shed 1 base and J shed 14 bases, with 13 bases lying between them. Germline V lookup: CDR1 SEHNR, CDR2 FQNEAQ (reference sequence). This CDR3 comprises 12 residues. The DNA of the CDR3 is TGTGCCAGCAGCTTAGGTGGGGCACTTCCGTATTTT. Translated, it gives CASSLGGALPYF.

This clone has a handful of counts. The chain links TRBV6-1 to TRBJ2-7, with no clear D. CDR3 length: 13 amino acids. V was trimmed by 2 bases and J by 2 bases, leaving 7 bases between them. Germline CDR1 and CDR2: MNHNS and SASEGT. The CDR3 loop reads CASSELITYEQYF. CDR3 nucleotides: TGTGCCAGCAGTGAACTGATTACCTACGAGCAGTACTTC.

This clone was seen many times. The genes are TRBV5-1 and TRBJ2-7; 10 bases line up with TRBD2. V lost 2 bases and J lost 6; bases outside the gene matches: 5. From germline, CDR1 is SGHRS and CDR2 YFSETQ. The CDR3 has 14 amino acids. The CDR3 spells CASSFLAGDLEQYF. Here the CDR3 DNA reads TGCGCCAGCAGCTTCCTAGCGGGAGACCTCGAGCAGTACTTC.

The chain is built from TRBV18 and TRBJ1-5, with TRBD1 identical over 8 bases. Per germline, CDR1 KGHSH and CDR2 LQKENI. V dropped 6 bases and J dropped 4; count of bases not matched to a gene: 5. This CDR3 spans 14 amino acids. CDR3 residues: CASSPDRGNQPQHF. The CDR3 DNA follows: TGTGCCAGCTCTCCCGACAGGGGTAATCAGCCCCAGCATTTT.